The 7 T cell receptor beta chains below come from one sample, sequenced in a study of blood T cells in healthy people across ages. It was with a sample-barcoded 5' primer and a J-beta primer mix that a second PCR of about 6 to 12 cycles was run. One entry per CDR3 protein results from TCRdb running MiXCR on the 5' RACE reads. The sample carries 1.5 million to 2 million distinct CDR3 sequences, approximately 28% recorded once. The sample taken for sequencing was blood. Source of these receptors: a woman in her twenties or thirties in good health.

V usage is TRBV7-3 and J usage is TRBJ1-1; 7 bases line up with TRBD1. Trimming at V came to 5 bases and at J to 6 bases, leaving 12 bases not matched to a gene. The CDR3 has 15 amino acids. The V gene's germline CDR1 is SGHTA and CDR2 FQGTGA. The CDR3: CASSPRGGQIAEAFF. CDR3 coding DNA: TGTGCCAGCAGCCCCAGGGGGGGGCAGATAGCTGAAGCTTTCTTT.

This clonotype was observed at least ten times. The CDR3 nucleotides are TGTGCCAGCAGCTTAGCGACAGTAACCCTACCGGAGCAGTACTTC. The encoded protein is CASSLATVTLPEQYF. The chain links TRBV11-2 to TRBJ2-7; D is perhaps TRBD1 (5 bases). The CDR3 length is 15 residues. Germline V gene lookup returns CDR1 SGHAT and CDR2 FQNNGV. With 1 base removed from V and 7 bases from J, the gap between germline ends came to 17 bases.

In this sample, this clonotype turned up many times. The chain joins TRBV7-2 to TRBJ2-1; 7 bases are a match to TRBD1. Germline assignment: CDR1 SGHTA and CDR2 FQGNSA. V dropped 11 bases and J dropped 8; count of bases not matched to a gene: 6. The CDR3 is made up of 11 amino acids. The CDR3 loop is CALKQGHEQFF. The CDR3 region has the DNA TGTGCCCTAAAACAGGGGCATGAGCAGTTCTTC.

Comments on this clonotype: Sequence at one end of the junction differs from germline and may be a read error. The V and J genes are TRBV9 and TRBJ1-1; TRBD1 matches 8 bases. Germline CDR1 SGDLS, CDR2 YYNGEE. CDR3 length: 17 amino acids. As DNA, the CDR3 is TGTGTCAGCAGCGCTAGACCCGGACAGGGATCGGACACTGAAGCTTTCTTT. This sequence encodes CVSSARPGQGSDTEAFF.

With regard to this clonotype: At one of its ends the junction is not consistent with the germline gene, which may arise from a read error. The genes are TRBV3-1 and TRBJ2-1, with D maybe TRBD2 (5 bases). Per the germline V gene, CDR1 is LGHDT and CDR2 is YNNKEL (reference sequence). CDR3 size: 14 residues. CDR3 amino acids: CASSHGSHVNERFF. Here the CDR3 DNA reads TGTGCCAGCAGCCATGGGAGTCATGTCAATGAGCGGTTCTTC.

This clonotype was found a few times. The chain uses TRBV7-3 and TRBJ2-3; D gene ambiguous. This CDR3 has 14 amino acids. CDR1 SGHTA and CDR2 FQGTGA come from the germline V gene. V was shortened by 4 bases and J by 0 bases, with 8 bases between the two germline ends. The CDR3 sequence: CASSSKSSTDTQYF. CDR3 coding DNA: TGTGCCAGCAGCTCCAAGAGCAGCACAGATACGCAGTATTTT.

The V call is TRBV6-1, the J call TRBJ1-5; D is unclear. V was cut by 8 bases and J by 12 bases, with 14 bases left in between. CDR3 length: 11 amino acids. CDR1 is MNHNS, CDR2 SASEGT, per germline. The CDR3 loop is CASEGVNLQHF. The CDR3 bases are TGTGCCAGCGAGGGAGTTAATCTCCAGCATTTT.